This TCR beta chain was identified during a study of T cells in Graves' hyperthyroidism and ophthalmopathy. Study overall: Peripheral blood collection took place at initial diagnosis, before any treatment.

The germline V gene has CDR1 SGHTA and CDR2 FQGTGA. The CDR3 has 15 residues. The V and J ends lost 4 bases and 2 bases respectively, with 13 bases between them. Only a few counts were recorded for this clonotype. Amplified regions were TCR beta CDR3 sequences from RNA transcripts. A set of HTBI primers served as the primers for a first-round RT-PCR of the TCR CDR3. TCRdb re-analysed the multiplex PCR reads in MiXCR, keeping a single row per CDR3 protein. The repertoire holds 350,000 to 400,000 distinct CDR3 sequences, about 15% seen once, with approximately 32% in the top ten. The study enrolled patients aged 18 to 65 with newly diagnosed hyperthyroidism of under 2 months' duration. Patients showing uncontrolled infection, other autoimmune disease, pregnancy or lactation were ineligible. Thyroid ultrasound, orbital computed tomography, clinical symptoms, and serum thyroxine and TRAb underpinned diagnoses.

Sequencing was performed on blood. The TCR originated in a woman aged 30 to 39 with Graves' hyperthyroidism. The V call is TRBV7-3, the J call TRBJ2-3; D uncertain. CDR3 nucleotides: TGTGCCAGCAGCTCAGTAGCTGGCCCCACAGATACGCAGTATTTT. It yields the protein CASSSVAGPTDTQYF. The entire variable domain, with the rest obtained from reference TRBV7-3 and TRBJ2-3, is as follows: GAGVSQTPSNKVTEKGKYVELRCDPISGHTALYWYRQSLGQGPEFLIYFQGTGAADDSGLPNDRFFAVRPEGSVSTLKIQRTERGDSAVYLCASSSVAGPTDTQYFGPGTRLTVL.